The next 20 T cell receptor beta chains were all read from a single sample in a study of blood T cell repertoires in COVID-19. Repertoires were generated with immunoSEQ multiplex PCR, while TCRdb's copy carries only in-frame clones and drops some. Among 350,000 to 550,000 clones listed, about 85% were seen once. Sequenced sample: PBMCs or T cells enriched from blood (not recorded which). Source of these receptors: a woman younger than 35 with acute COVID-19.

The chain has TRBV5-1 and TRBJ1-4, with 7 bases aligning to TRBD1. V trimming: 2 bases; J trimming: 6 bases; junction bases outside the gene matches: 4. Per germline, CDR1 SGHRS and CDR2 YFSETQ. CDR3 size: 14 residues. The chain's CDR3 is CASSFQGTDEKLFF. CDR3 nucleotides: TGCGCCAGCAGCTTCCAGGGGACAGATGAAAAACTGTTTTTT.

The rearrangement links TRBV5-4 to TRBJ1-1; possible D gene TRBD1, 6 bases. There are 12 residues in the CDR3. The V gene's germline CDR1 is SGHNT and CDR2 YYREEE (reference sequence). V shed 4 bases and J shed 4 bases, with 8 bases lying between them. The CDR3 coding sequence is TGTGCCAGCAGCGTGGACAGCACTGAAGCTTTCTTT. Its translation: CASSVDSTEAFF.

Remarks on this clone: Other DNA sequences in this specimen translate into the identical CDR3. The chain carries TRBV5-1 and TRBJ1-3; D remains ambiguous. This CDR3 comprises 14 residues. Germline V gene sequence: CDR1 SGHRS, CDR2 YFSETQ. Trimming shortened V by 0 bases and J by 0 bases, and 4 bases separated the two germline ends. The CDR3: CASSLASSGNTIYF. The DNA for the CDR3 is TGCGCCAGCAGCTTGGCTAGCTCTGGAAACACCATATATTTT.

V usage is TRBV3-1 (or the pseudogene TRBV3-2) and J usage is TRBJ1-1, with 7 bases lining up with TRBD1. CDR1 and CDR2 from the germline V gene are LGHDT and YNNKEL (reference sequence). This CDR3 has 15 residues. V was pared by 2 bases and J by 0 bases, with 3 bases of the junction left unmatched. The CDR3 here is CASSQQGQMNTEAFF. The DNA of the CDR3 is TGTGCCAGCAGCCAACAGGGACAGATGAACACTGAAGCTTTCTTT.

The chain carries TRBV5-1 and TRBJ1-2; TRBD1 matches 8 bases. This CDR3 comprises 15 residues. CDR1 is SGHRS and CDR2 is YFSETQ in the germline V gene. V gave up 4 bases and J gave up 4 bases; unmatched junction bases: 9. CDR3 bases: TGCGCCAGCAGCCCCGGGACAGGTTTTAGCTATGGCTACACCTTC. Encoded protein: CASSPGTGFSYGYTF.

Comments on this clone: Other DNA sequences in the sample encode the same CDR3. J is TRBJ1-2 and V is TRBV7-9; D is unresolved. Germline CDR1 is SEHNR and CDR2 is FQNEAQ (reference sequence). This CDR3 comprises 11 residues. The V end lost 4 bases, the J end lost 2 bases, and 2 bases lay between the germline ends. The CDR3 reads CASSSNYGYTF. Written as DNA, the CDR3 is TGTGCCAGCAGCTCAAACTATGGCTACACCTTC.

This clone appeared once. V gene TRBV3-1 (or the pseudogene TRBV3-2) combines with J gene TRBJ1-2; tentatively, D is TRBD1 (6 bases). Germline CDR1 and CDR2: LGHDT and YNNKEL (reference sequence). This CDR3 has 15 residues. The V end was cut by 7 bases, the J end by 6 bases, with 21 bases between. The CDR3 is CASTLQGGYRNGYTF. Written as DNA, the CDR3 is TGTGCCAGCACTTTACAGGGCGGTTACCGAAATGGCTACACCTTC.

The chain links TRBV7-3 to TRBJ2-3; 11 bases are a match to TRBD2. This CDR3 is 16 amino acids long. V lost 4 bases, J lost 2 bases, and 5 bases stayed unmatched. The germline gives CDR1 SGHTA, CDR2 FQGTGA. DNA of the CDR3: TGTGCCAGCAGCTCTACTAGCGGGGGAACCACAGATACGCAGTATTTT. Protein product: CASSSTSGGTTDTQYF. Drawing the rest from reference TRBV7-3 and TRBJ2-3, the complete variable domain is GAGVSQTPSNKVTEKGKYVELRCDPISGHTALYWYRQSLGQGPEFLIYFQGTGAADDSGLPNDRFFAVRPEGSVSTLKIQRTERGDSAVYLCASSSTSGGTTDTQYFGPGTRLTVL.

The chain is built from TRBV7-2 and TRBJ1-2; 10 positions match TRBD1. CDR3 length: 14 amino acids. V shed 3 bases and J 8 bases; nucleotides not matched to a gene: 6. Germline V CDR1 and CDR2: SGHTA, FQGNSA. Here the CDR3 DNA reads TGTGCCAGCAGCTTCGGACAGGGGGAAGAAGGCTACACCTTC. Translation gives CASSFGQGEEGYTF.

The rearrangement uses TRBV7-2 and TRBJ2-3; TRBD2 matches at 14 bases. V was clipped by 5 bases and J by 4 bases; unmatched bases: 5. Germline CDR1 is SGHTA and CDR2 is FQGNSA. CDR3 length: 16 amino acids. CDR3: CASSPGLAGGSDTQYF. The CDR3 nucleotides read TGTGCCAGCAGCCCCGGACTAGCGGGAGGATCAGATACGCAGTATTTT.

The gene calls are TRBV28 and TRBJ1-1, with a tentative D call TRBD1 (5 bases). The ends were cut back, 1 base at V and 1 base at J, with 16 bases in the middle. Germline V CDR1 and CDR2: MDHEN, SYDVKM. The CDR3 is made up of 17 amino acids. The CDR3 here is CASSLLGWGRPNTEAFF. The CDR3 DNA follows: TGTGCCAGCAGTTTATTGGGGTGGGGCAGACCGAACACTGAAGCTTTCTTT.

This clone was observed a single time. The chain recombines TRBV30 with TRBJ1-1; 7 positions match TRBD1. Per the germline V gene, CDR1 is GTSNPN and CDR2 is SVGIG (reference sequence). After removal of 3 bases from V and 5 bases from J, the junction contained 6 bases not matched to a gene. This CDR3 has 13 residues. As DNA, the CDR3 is TGTGCCTGGAGCAGACAGGGAGATACTGAAGCTTTCTTT. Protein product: CAWSRQGDTEAFF.

DNA for the CDR3: TGTGCCAGCAGAATGAATGAGGGGAACACCGGGGAGCTGTTTTTT. Its translation is CASRMNEGNTGELFF. The genes are TRBV7-9 and TRBJ2-2, with a possible D match to TRBD2 (5 bases). CDR3 length: 15 amino acids. Per the germline V gene, CDR1 is SEHNR and CDR2 is FQNEAQ (reference sequence). V lost 6 bases to trimming and J lost 1 base, with 12 bases between them.

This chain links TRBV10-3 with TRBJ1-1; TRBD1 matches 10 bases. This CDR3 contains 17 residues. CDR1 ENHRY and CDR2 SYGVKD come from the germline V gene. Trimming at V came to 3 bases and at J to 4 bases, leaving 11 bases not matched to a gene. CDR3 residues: CAISDQASTGGPTEAFF. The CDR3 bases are TGTGCCATCAGTGACCAAGCTTCGACAGGGGGCCCCACTGAAGCTTTCTTT.

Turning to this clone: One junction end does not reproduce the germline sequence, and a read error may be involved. The CDR3 loop reads CASSYLGQPRHF. The DNA of the CDR3 is TGTGCCAGCAGTTATCTTGGGCAGCCCCGGCATTTT. The V call is TRBV6-2 or TRBV6-3, the J call TRBJ1-5; D gene ambiguous. The germline V gene encodes CDR1 MNHEY and CDR2 SVGEGT. The CDR3 loop spans 12 amino acids.

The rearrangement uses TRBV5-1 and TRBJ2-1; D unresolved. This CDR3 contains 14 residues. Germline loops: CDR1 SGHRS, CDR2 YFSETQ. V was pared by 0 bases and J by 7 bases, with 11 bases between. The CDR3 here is CASSLAYPSNEQFF. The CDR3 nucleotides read TGCGCCAGCAGCTTGGCTTATCCCTCGAATGAGCAGTTCTTC.

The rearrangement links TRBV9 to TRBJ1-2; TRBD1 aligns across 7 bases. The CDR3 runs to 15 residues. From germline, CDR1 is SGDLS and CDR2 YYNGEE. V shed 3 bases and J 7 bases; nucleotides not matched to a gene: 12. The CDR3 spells CASSDPTGSDGGYTF. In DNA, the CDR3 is TGTGCCAGCAGCGATCCGACAGGGTCGGATGGTGGCTACACCTTC. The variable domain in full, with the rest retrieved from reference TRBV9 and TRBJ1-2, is DSGVTQTPKHLITATGQRVTLRCSPRSGDLSVYWYQQSLDQGLQFLIQYYNGEERAKGNILERFSAQQFPDLHSELNLSSLELGDSALYFCASSDPTGSDGGYTFGSGTRLTVV.

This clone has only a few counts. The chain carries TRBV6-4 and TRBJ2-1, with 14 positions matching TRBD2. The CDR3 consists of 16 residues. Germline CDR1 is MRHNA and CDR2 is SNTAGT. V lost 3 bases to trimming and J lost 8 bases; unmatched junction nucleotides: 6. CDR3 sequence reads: CASSEDGTSGSDEQFF. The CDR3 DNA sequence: TGTGCCAGCAGTGAAGACGGGACTAGCGGGAGCGATGAGCAGTTCTTC.

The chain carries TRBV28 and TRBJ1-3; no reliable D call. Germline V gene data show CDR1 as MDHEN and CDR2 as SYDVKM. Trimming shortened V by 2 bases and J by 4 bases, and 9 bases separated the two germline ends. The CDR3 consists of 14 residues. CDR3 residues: CASSLMAGGNTIYF. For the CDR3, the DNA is TGTGCCAGCAGTTTAATGGCAGGCGGAAACACCATATATTTT.

As DNA, the CDR3 is TGTGCCAGCAGCCAGGGGACACCCACAGATACGCAGTATTTT. Its protein product is CASSQGTPTDTQYF. The gene calls are TRBV7-2 and TRBJ2-3; weak D call: TRBD1 (6 bases). The CDR3 consists of 14 residues. Germline V gene data show CDR1 as SGHTA and CDR2 as FQGNSA. V lost 5 bases, J lost 2 bases, and 11 bases lay in between.